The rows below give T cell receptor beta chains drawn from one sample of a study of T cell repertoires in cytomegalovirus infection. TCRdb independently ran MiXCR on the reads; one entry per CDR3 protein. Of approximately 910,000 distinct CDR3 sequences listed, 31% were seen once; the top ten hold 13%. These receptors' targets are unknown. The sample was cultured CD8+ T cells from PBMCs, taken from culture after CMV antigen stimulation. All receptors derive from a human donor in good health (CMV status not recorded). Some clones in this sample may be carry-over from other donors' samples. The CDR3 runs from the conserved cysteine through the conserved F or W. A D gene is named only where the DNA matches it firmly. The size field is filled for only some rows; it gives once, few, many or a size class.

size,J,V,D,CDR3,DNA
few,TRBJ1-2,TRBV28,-,CASSPTGGRRGYTF,TGTGCCAGCAGCCCGACGGGGGGCCGGCGGGGCTACACCTTC
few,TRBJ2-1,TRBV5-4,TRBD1,CASRHPGTDNEQFF,TGTGCCAGCAGACACCCCGGGACAGATAATGAGCAGTTCTTC
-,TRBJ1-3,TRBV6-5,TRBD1,CASSYSTGYLGNTIYF,TGTGCCAGCAGTTACTCGACAGGGTACCTCGGAAACACCATATATTTT
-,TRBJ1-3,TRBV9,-,CASSPPDAYSGNTIYF,TGTGCCAGCAGCCCCCCGGACGCCTACTCTGGAAACACCATATATTTT
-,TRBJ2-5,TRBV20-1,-,CSARGPAGETQYF,TGCAGTGCTAGGGGGCCGGCCGGCGAGACCCAGTACTTC
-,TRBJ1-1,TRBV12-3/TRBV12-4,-,CASSLTIHDSAHTAFF,TGTGCCAGCAGTTTAACTATCCATGACAGCGCACATACGGCTTTCTTT
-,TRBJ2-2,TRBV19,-,CASSPISSTGELFF,TGTGCCAGTAGCCCGATAAGTAGCACCGGGGAGCTGTTTTTT
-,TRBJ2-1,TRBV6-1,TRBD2,CASTTEGMRGAEFF,TGTGCCAGCACCACAGAGGGGATGCGGGGGGCCGAGTTCTTC
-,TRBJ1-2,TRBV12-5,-,CASGVGIYYGYTF,TGTGCTAGTGGAGTTGGGATCTACTATGGCTACACCTTC
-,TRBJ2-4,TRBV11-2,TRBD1,CASSFGQAHIQYF,TGTGCCAGCAGCTTCGGACAGGCCCACATTCAGTACTTC
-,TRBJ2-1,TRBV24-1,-,CATSEEGAGLYRDEQFF,TGTGCCACCAGTGAAGAGGGCGCGGGCCTCTACAGAGATGAGCAGTTCTTC
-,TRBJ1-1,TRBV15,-,CATSSGQGSTEAFF,TGTGCCACCAGCAGTGGTCAGGGAAGCACTGAAGCTTTCTTT
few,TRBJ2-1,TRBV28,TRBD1,CATQDRGREDEQFF,TGTGCCACCCAGGACAGGGGGCGAGAAGATGAGCAGTTCTTC
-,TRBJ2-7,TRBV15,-,CATSRPQEDEQYF,TGTGCCACCAGCAGACCTCAGGAGGACGAGCAGTACTTC
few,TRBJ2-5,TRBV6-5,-,CASVLGETQYF,TGTGCCAGTGTTCTGGGGGAGACCCAGTACTTC
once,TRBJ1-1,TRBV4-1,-,CASSISAGTLNTEAFF,TGCGCCAGCAGTATATCTGCCGGGACATTGAACACTGAAGCTTTCTTT
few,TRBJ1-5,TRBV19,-,CATGDNQPQHF,TGTGCCACCGGGGATAATCAGCCCCAGCATTTT
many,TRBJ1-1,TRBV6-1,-,CASGGENTEAFF,TGTGCCAGCGGTGGGGAGAACACTGAAGCTTTCTTT
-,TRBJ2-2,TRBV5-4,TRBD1,CASSWDSRELFF,TGTGCCAGCAGCTGGGACAGCCGGGAGCTGTTTTTT
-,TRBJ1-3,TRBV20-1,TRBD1,CSALEGAVGNTIYF,TGCAGTGCTCTCGAGGGGGCCGTTGGAAACACCATATATTTT
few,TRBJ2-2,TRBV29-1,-,CSVGTDLANTGELFF,TGCAGCGTTGGAACTGATTTAGCGAACACCGGGGAGCTGTTTTTT
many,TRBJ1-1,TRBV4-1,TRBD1,CASSLDYGTVNTEAFF,TGCGCCAGCAGCCTAGACTATGGGACAGTGAACACTGAAGCTTTCTTT
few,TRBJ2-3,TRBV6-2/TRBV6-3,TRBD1,CASSYLIGAGGPDTQYF,TGTGCCAGCAGTTACCTAATCGGGGCAGGGGGCCCAGATACGCAGTATTTT
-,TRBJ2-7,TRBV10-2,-,CASSEWGEQYF,TGCGCCAGCAGTGAGTGGGGCGAGCAGTACTTC
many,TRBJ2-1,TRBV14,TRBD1,CASSHPGTGSYNEQFF,TGTGCCAGCAGCCACCCCGGGACAGGGTCCTACAATGAGCAGTTCTTC
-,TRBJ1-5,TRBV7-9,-,CASTKGGNQPQHF,TGTGCCAGCACCAAGGGGGGCAATCAGCCCCAGCATTTT
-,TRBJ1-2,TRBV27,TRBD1,CASSFQGAEGYTF,TGTGCCAGCAGTTTCCAGGGGGCAGAGGGCTACACCTTC
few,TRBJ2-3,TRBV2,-,CASRERDTRSGDTQYF,TGTGCCAGCAGAGAGAGGGACACTAGATCAGGGGATACGCAGTATTTT
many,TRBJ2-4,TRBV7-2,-,CASSPRVVAKNIQYF,TGTGCCAGCAGCCCCAGAGTGGTAGCCAAAAACATTCAGTACTTC
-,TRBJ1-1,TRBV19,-,CASSSVYTEAFF,TGTGCCAGTAGTTCGGTTTACACTGAAGCTTTCTTT
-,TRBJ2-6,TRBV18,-,CASSHRSTGGPYSGANVLTF,TGTGCCAGCTCACACCGCTCAACCGGGGGCCCGTACTCTGGGGCCAACGTCCTGACTTTC
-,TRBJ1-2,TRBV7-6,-,CASSLEAEGPRRYGYTF,TGTGCCAGCAGCTTAGAGGCTGAGGGACCCCGAAGGTATGGCTACACCTTC
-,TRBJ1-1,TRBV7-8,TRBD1,CAGSLAVPGQGEAFF,TGTGCCGGCAGCTTAGCGGTCCCGGGACAGGGAGAAGCTTTCTTT
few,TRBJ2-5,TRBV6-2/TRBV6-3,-,CASSFGGSLETQYF,TGTGCCAGCAGCTTCGGGGGAAGTTTGGAGACCCAGTACTTC
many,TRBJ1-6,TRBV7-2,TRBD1,CASSTRDRGDSPLHF,TGTGCCAGCAGCACCCGGGACAGGGGGGATTCACCCCTCCACTTT
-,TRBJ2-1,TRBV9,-,CASSATSSLGDEQFF,TGTGCCAGCAGCGCAACTTCCTCCTTGGGGGATGAGCAGTTCTTC
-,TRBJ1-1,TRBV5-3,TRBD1,CASSFRDRTAERNTEAFF,TGTGCCAGCAGCTTCAGGGACAGAACTGCCGAGAGAAACACTGAAGCTTTCTTT
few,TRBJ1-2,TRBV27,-,CASRGTEKNGYTF,TGTGCCAGCAGAGGGACTGAAAAAAATGGCTACACCTTC
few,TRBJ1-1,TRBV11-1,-,CASSHPYEGRTEAFF,TGTGCCAGCAGCCACCCCTATGAAGGGCGGACTGAAGCTTTCTTT
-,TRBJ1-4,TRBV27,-,CASCPGGAGEKLFF,TGTGCCAGCTGCCCCGGGGGGGCGGGAGAAAAACTGTTTTTT
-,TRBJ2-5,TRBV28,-,CASSPRGHETQYF,TGTGCCAGCAGTCCTCGTGGTCATGAGACCCAGTACTTC
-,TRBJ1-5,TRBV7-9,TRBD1,CAGTRADRADQPQHF,TGTGCCGGCACCCGAGCCGACAGGGCAGATCAGCCCCAGCATTTT